This T cell receptor beta chain was identified during a study of molecular identifiers for immune sequencing clone quantification (dated by TCRdb to the late 2010s). Study-level background: For a replicate experiment, RNA from around 20,000 or 100,000 naive CD8 T cells was divided into five aliquots, of which four were sequenced. This methods study benchmarked molecular-identifier clustering-based TCR repertoire sequencing (MIDCIRS) and TCR RNA copy counting, using CD8 T cells to do so.

Receptor libraries were prepared by PCR. Instrument on record: Illumina HiSeq 4000. Bulk TCR libraries were generated as previously described, with the TCR primers listed in Table S5 used. The Qiagen AllPrep DNA/RNA kit was used to purify total RNA. Before analysis, reads from multiple sequencing runs of the same library were pooled. Per the source publication's procedure: Only reads with exact TCR constant sequence were kept, trimmed to 150 nt, and grouped by their 12-nt molecular barcodes. Reads within each barcode group were sub-clustered using a 15% Levenshtein threshold, and quality-weighted consensus sequences were constructed for each RNA molecule. Non-functional sequences were excluded, and lower-count sequences lying one edit away from another sequence were also excluded. On the basis of fitting two negative binomial distributions, barcode sub-clusters with fewer than 20% of the maximum read count were discarded. TCRdb handled the public reads itself, with Q25 trimming in fastp and clone calling in MiXCR, and kept productive beta chains. Rows with one shared CDR3 protein collapse into an entry with the most common genes and DNA. Clone size and V and J calls follow TCRdb, not the original study. The table for this sample lists 250,000 to 350,000 distinct CDR3 sequences; roughly a fifth of them were counted only once. The ten top clones hold approximately 0.84% of the sample.

Reading the germline V gene gives CDR1 SGHVS and CDR2 FNYEAQ. The CDR3, from cysteine to phenylalanine, totals 18 residues. The kept DNA is CDR3 alone, 54 bases in frame from the first base. The germline ends are 18 bases apart after V is trimmed by 1 base and J by 0 bases. This clonotype was seen repeatedly, ten times or more. Its antigen is still unknown. Base quality data are lacking; no much larger clone is found one base away. On the study overall, not on this receptor specifically: Clones above 20 RNA copies held over 99% of molecules in CMV-specific effector cells but under 1% in naive cells. The naive libraries included spiked-in Jurkat TCR RNA (around 9 copies' worth), and this Jurkat TCR RNA is not part of the donor repertoire. When barcode sub-clustering was omitted, TCR diversity was inflated by chimeric consensus sequences, with chimeras reaching as high as 47%. Identical TCR molecules sharing a barcode could cause highly expanded clone sizes to be underestimated. Spiked-in Jurkat TCR RNA equivalent to a single cell was reported to be detectable even among more than 900,000 naive CD8 T cells. Roughly 3 recovered TCR RNA copies per cell were obtained by modeling, versus about ten by digital PCR, implying a capture efficiency of 25% to 30%.

Libraries of naive CD8 T cells were generated from about 20,000 to 1,000,000 sorted cells, with 10%, 30% or 50% of the purified RNA used. On a BD FACSAria II, naive CD8 T cells were FACS-sorted as CD8+CD4-CCR7+CD45RA+ and collected into RLT Plus buffer. Detection sensitivity was tested by spiking Jurkat RNA equal to about eleven TCR copies' worth into samples containing roughly 17,000-1,000,000 naive CD8 T cells. Enrichment of CD8 T cells was done with RosetteSep CD8+ T Cell Enrichment Cocktail plus Ficoll-Paque, and ACK red cell lysis came afterward. The chain employs TRBV7-6 and TRBJ1-1; tentative D gene TRBD1, with 5 bases matching. The sample taken for sequencing was naive CD8+ T cells from blood, with Jurkat cell RNA spiked in. What the cell subset or site label conveys for this sample: FACS-sorted CD8+CD4-CCR7+CD45RA+ naive T cells. This clonotype was obtained from a human donor in good health. Some libraries in this study had Jurkat cell RNA spiked in. The CDR3 region has the sequence CASSLEWADSLLNTEAFF. In nucleotide form, the sequence is TGTGCCAGCAGCTTAGAGTGGGCCGACAGCCTATTGAACACTGAAGCTTTCTTT.